The sequence of this TCR beta chain was determined in a study of T cells in Graves' hyperthyroidism and ophthalmopathy. CDR3 length equals 17 residues. CDR1 and CDR2 (germline): SGHTA, FQGTGA. The V gene end was trimmed by 5 bases and the J gene end by 0 bases; junction bases not matched to a gene: 8. As regards this clonotype: No antigen is known for it.

RNA transcripts yielded amplified TCR beta CDR3 regions. First-round RT-PCR targeting the TCR CDR3 was performed with the HTBI primer set. TCRdb processed the multiplex PCR reads anew with MiXCR; each CDR3 protein has one entry. Of 500,000 to 800,000 distinct CDR3 sequences listed, approximately 14% are singletons. General observations from the study: Peripheral blood also featured most of the thyroid clonotypes expanded above 0.001.

Individuals with ophthalmopathy presented a Clinical Activity Score of at least 3, a NOSPECS grade of at least 4 and a duration under 3 months. The TCR was taken from a woman aged 45 to 65 with Graves' ophthalmopathy. This rearrangement joins TRBV7-3 to TRBJ2-2; TRBD2 matches at 8 bases. What was sequenced was blood. This CDR3 is CASSTAQLAANTGELFF. The CDR3 bases are TGTGCCAGCAGCACAGCACAACTAGCGGCGAACACCGGGGAGCTGTTTTTT.